Each of the 10 T cell receptor beta chains below was sequenced from the same sample in a study of OX40 agonist ivuxolimab in advanced cancers. Profiling relied on immunoSEQ multiplex PCR, and the TCRdb table lists in-frame clones only, not all of them. The repertoire holds about 58,000 clones, around 86% seen once, with around 3.4% in the top ten. Specimen: CD4+ or CD8+ T cells sorted from blood, collected in a trial of the OX40 agonist ivuxolimab. The receptor source for this set is an adult with an advanced solid tumor such as melanoma, head and neck, liver or kidney cancer.

This clone has a single count. This chain uses TRBV11-3 with TRBJ2-2; D perhaps matches TRBD1 (6 bases). Germline CDR1 is SGHNT and CDR2 is YENEEA. This CDR3 region has 15 residues. V dropped 4 bases and J dropped 4 bases, with 13 bases sitting between them. CDR3 DNA: TGTGCCAGCAGCTCTCACGACAGGCTCACCGGGGAGCTGTTTTTT. Protein: CASSSHDRLTGELFF.

The rearrangement joins TRBV6-5 to TRBJ1-4, with D tentatively TRBD1 (5 bases). The V end lost 2 bases, the J end lost 7 bases, and 11 bases lay between the germline ends. The germline V gene encodes CDR1 MNHEY and CDR2 SVGAGI. The CDR3 is 14 residues long. The CDR3 loop is CASSYQGGSEKLFF. The DNA for the CDR3 is TGTGCCAGCAGTTACCAGGGTGGCAGTGAAAAACTGTTTTTT.

The V call is TRBV5-1, the J call TRBJ1-4; 7 bases agree with TRBD1. Germline lookup yields CDR1 SGHRS and CDR2 YFSETQ. The CDR3 spans 14 residues. After removal of 3 bases from V and 5 bases from J, the junction contained 4 bases not matched to a gene. CDR3 sequence (DNA): TGCGCCAGCAGCTGGGACAGCTACAATGAAAAACTGTTTTTT. Amino acids: CASSWDSYNEKLFF.

This clone was counted between two and nine times. The chain couples TRBV30 to TRBJ2-7; D remains unclear. Trimming stripped 0 bases from V and 5 bases from J, with 5 bases between. The CDR3 extends over 11 amino acids. Germline V CDR1 and CDR2: GTSNPN, SVGIG (reference sequence). CDR3 DNA: TGTGCCTGGAGTGTATCTCACGAGCAGTACTTC. This gives the protein CAWSVSHEQYF.

This clone was detected only a few times. The DNA for the CDR3 is TGTGCCAGCAGCAAGACAGGGATGGTTTCACCCCTCCACTTT. This gives the protein CASSKTGMVSPLHF. The rearrangement links TRBV7-2 to TRBJ1-6, with 7 bases aligning to TRBD1. J was trimmed by 9 bases and V by 5 bases; bases with no gene match: 7. Germline V gene data show CDR1 as SGHTA and CDR2 as FQGNSA. The CDR3 has 14 residues.

The chain combines TRBV5-6 with TRBJ1-1, with D tentatively TRBD1 (6 bases). CDR1 is SGHDT and CDR2 is YYEEEE in the germline V gene. V shed 3 bases and J shed 4 bases, with 13 bases lying between them. The CDR3 is 14 amino acids. CDR3 loop: CASSSPRGSTEAFF. CDR3 nucleotides: TGTGCCAGCAGCTCTCCCAGGGGAAGCACTGAAGCTTTCTTT.

The chain is built from TRBV5-1 and TRBJ1-2; the D gene is possibly TRBD1 (5 bases). CDR3 size: 13 residues. The germline V and J ends were trimmed by 0 bases and 3 bases, with 6 bases remaining between them. Looked up from germline, CDR1 is SGHRS and CDR2 is YFSETQ. CDR3 DNA: TGCGCCAGCAGCTTGGGACAGTACTATGGCTACACCTTC. Translated, it gives CASSLGQYYGYTF. The full variable domain, rest sourced from reference TRBV5-1 and TRBJ1-2, is KAGVTQTPRYLIKTRGQQVTLSCSPISGHRSVSWYQQTPGQGLQFLFEYFSETQRNKGNFPGRFSGRQFSNSRSEMNVSTLELGDSALYLCASSLGQYYGYTFGSGTRLTVV.

On this clone: The junction and the germline gene differ at one end; a read error may be behind it. The chain couples TRBV7-7 to TRBJ1-4, with D possibly matching TRBD1 (6 bases). This CDR3 has 19 residues. Germline values: CDR1 SSHAT, CDR2 FNYEAQ (reference sequence). The CDR3 DNA is TGTGCTAGCAGCTTAAGTCGCGTATCAGGGGCGCTTGCTAATGAAAAACTGTTTTTT. Its protein product is CASSLSRVSGALANEKLFF. The full variable domain, completed using reference TRBV7-7 and TRBJ1-4, is GAGVSQSPRYKVTKRGQDVTLRCDPISSHATLYWYQQALGQGPEFLTYFNYEAQPDKSGLPSDRFSAERPEGSISTLTIQRTEQRDSAMYRCASSLSRVSGALANEKLFFGSGTQLSVL.

The chain couples TRBV15 to TRBJ2-5; D is unresolved. The J call is in doubt because the DNA end fits TRBJ2-7 better. The germline V gene has CDR1 LNHNV and CDR2 YYDKDF (reference sequence). The CDR3 extends over 15 amino acids. The CDR3 sequence: CATSGRQEPIYEQYF. The CDR3 nucleotides read TGTGCCACCAGCGGACGGCAGGAGCCCATCTACGAGCAGTACTTC.

The chain recombines TRBV10-3 with TRBJ2-4, with 10 bases identical to TRBD1. This CDR3 is built from 14 residues. The germline gives CDR1 ENHRY, CDR2 SYGVKD. V lost 6 bases and J lost 5; bases outside the gene matches: 4. The CDR3 here is CAIRGGTGENIQYF. CDR3 in DNA: TGTGCCATCAGAGGGGGGACAGGGGAAAACATTCAGTACTTC.